This is a list of T cell receptor beta chains from one sample in a study of cytomegalovirus exposure and HLA in healthy donors. Data came from immunoSEQ multiplex PCR; TCRdb stores just in-frame clones and leaves some out. This sample has some 80,000 clones, with around 78% found just once. Specimen: PBMCs. These receptors were collected from a man in his forties in good health and CMV-seronegative. The CDR3 runs from the conserved cysteine through the conserved F or W. Fields, in order: D gene, clone size, J gene, V gene, CDR3 protein, CDR3 DNA. The D gene is left open where the match is weak. Only some rows state a clone size, as once, few, many or a class for expanded clones.

. | . | TRBJ2-3 | TRBV7-3 | CSSSLQDTQYF | TGTTCCAGCAGCTTACAAGATACGCAGTATTTT
TRBD1 | . | TRBJ1-5 | TRBV7-2 | CASSSDRGVNQPQHF | TGTGCCAGCAGTTCGGACAGGGGAGTCAATCAGCCCCAGCATTTT
TRBD1 | . | TRBJ1-5 | TRBV10-3 | CAISAGTGVGQPQHF | TGTGCCATCAGTGCAGGAACAGGGGTTGGTCAGCCCCAGCATTTT
. | . | TRBJ1-2 | TRBV2 | CASSVERRDGYTF | TGTGCCAGCAGTGTGGAACGGCGGGATGGCTACACCTTC
. | . | TRBJ2-7 | TRBV28 | CASRLLRDILHEQYF | TGTGCCAGCCGACTTCTCCGGGACATTCTCCACGAGCAGTACTTC
. | few | TRBJ2-5 | TRBV6-1 | CASSEQGWGETQYF | TGTGCCAGCAGTGAACAGGGGTGGGGGGAGACCCAGTACTTC
. | few | TRBJ1-2 | TRBV6-1 | CASSDSAYGYTF | TGTGCCAGCAGTGACAGCGCCTATGGCTACACCTTC
. | . | TRBJ1-1 | TRBV12-5 | CASGLVLTEAFF | TGTGCTAGTGGTTTGGTCCTCACTGAAGCTTTCTTT
. | . | TRBJ2-5 | TRBV7-2 | CASSLGPASAMETQYF | TGTGCCAGCAGCTTAGGCCCGGCTAGTGCTATGGAGACCCAGTACTTC
. | . | TRBJ1-1 | TRBV12-5 | CASGLSRGGGFF | TGTGCTAGTGGTTTGTCGAGGGGGGGCGGTTTCTTT
TRBD1 | once | TRBJ1-1 | TRBV5-1 | CASSRGTGSTEAFF | TGCGCCAGCAGCCGGGGGACAGGGAGCACTGAAGCTTTCTTT
. | . | TRBJ1-5 | TRBV29-1 | CSVEGGGDQPQHF | TGCAGCGTTGAAGGAGGGGGTGATCAGCCCCAGCATTTT
TRBD2 | . | TRBJ2-7 | TRBV9 | CASSLTGTSGEQYF | TGTGCCAGCAGCCTAACCGGGACTAGCGGCGAGCAGTACTTC
TRBD1 | . | TRBJ2-2 | TRBV7-3 | CASSPWTGATTGELFF | TGTGCCAGCAGCCCCTGGACAGGGGCTACCACCGGGGAGCTGTTTTTT
TRBD1 | . | TRBJ2-6 | TRBV27 | CASSFRQGISGANVLTF | TGTGCCAGCAGTTTTCGACAGGGGATCTCTGGGGCCAACGTCCTGACTTTC
TRBD2 | . | TRBJ2-3 | TRBV28 | CASSFRGGGTDTQYF | TGTGCCAGCAGTTTTAGGGGCGGGGGAACAGATACGCAGTATTTT
. | . | TRBJ2-5 | TRBV7-2 | CASSPWGGGETQYF | TGTGCCAGCAGCCCGTGGGGAGGTGGAGAGACCCAGTACTTC
. | . | TRBJ2-5 | TRBV2 | CASVREQETQYF | TGTGCCAGCGTCAGGGAACAAGAGACCCAGTACTTC
TRBD1 | few | TRBJ1-1 | TRBV29-1 | CSVETGQGATTEAFF | TGCAGCGTTGAAACCGGACAGGGGGCGACCACTGAAGCTTTCTTT
TRBD1 | . | TRBJ2-7 | TRBV7-2 | CASSPPGRGPHEQYF | TGTGCCAGCAGCCCCCCCGGCAGGGGGCCCCACGAGCAGTACTTC
TRBD2 | . | TRBJ2-1 | TRBV5-1 | CASSRTSGSSEQFF | TGCGCCAGCAGCCGGACTAGCGGGAGTAGTGAGCAGTTCTTC
. | . | TRBJ1-1 | TRBV6-9 | CASSHPGGWNTEAFF | TGTGCCAGCAGTCACCCGGGGGGTTGGAACACTGAAGCTTTCTTT
. | few | TRBJ1-5 | TRBV7-9 | CASSKTGDQPQHF | TGTGCCAGCAGCAAAACCGGGGATCAGCCCCAGCATTTT
TRBD1 | few | TRBJ2-1 | TRBV4-1 | CASSQKTGGVGNEQFF | TGCGCCAGCAGCCAGAAGACAGGGGGCGTGGGGAATGAGCAGTTCTTC
TRBD2 | . | TRBJ2-3 | TRBV7-3 | CASSLSGSGSPTDTQYF | TGTGCCAGCAGCTTATCGGGTAGCGGGAGCCCCACAGATACGCAGTATTTT
. | . | TRBJ1-5 | TRBV21-1 | CASSKVIMNGNSNQPQHF | TGTGCCAGCAGCAAAGTCATTATGAACGGGAATAGCAATCAGCCCCAGCATTTT
. | . | TRBJ1-5 | TRBV18 | CASSQGSDPAQHF | TGTGCCAGCTCACAGGGGTCGGACCCGGCCCAGCATTTT
. | . | TRBJ2-5 | TRBV5-4 | CASSPPRSGLQETQYF | TGTGCCAGCAGCCCCCCCCGTTCCGGACTGCAAGAGACCCAGTACTTC
TRBD2 | few | TRBJ2-5 | TRBV5-8 | CASSLGLAGDRGGETQYF | TGTGCCAGCAGCTTGGGACTAGCGGGAGATCGGGGAGGGGAGACCCAGTACTTC
. | . | TRBJ1-1 | TRBV5-6 | CASSSPGGEAFF | TGTGCCAGCAGCTCCCCGGGGGGTGAAGCTTTCTTT
TRBD2 | . | TRBJ2-1 | TRBV19 | CASKGLAGHNEQFF | TGTGCCAGTAAGGGACTAGCGGGGCACAATGAGCAGTTCTTC
TRBD1 | . | TRBJ2-2 | TRBV13 | CASNTGANTGELFF | TGTGCCAGCAATACAGGGGCGAACACCGGGGAGCTGTTTTTT
TRBD2 | . | TRBJ2-7 | TRBV6-6 | CASSPRATSGTYEQYF | TGTGCCAGCAGCCCCCGGGCGACTAGCGGAACCTACGAGCAGTACTTC
. | . | TRBJ2-7 | TRBV18 | CASSPGETYEQYF | TGTGCCAGCTCACCCGGAGAAACCTACGAGCAGTACTTC